Listed here are 21 T cell receptor beta chains from one sample, sequenced in a study of T cells after yellow fever vaccination. TCRdb reprocessed the 5' RACE reads with MiXCR, giving one entry per CDR3 protein. In the table there are a few hundred thousand distinct CDR3 sequences, 8% to 9.5% of which are singletons. This specimen was PBMCs, taken roughly 47 days after the first yellow fever vaccination. The receptors come from a man younger than 30 who received the YFV17D yellow fever vaccine.

This clonotype was detected many times. CDR3 amino acids: CATSDSAGGLYNEQFF. CDR3 nucleotides: TGTGCCACCAGTGATAGTGCAGGGGGCCTCTACAATGAGCAGTTCTTC. This chain uses TRBV24-1 with TRBJ2-1; 8 bases match TRBD1. The V gene end was trimmed by 3 bases and the J gene end by 3 bases; junction bases not matched to a gene: 6. Germline lookup yields CDR1 KGHDR and CDR2 SFDVKD. This CDR3 region has 16 residues.

This clonotype was seen a few times. V gene TRBV20-1 combines with J gene TRBJ1-6; 11 bases are a match to TRBD1. Unmatched junction bases numbered 3, after V lost 3 bases and J lost 8 bases. CDR3 length equals 14 residues. Germline CDR1 DFQATT, CDR2 SNEGSKA (reference sequence). CDR3 bases: TGCAGTGCTAGTGGACAGGGGGCGCATTCACCCCTCCACTTT. It translates to CSASGQGAHSPLHF.

This chain links TRBV9 with TRBJ2-5, with D tentatively TRBD1 (6 bases). The germline V gene has CDR1 SGDLS and CDR2 YYNGEE. The ends were cut back, 0 bases at V and 1 base at J, with 19 bases in the middle. This CDR3 is 18 amino acids long. The CDR3 DNA reads TGTGCCAGCAGCGTAGCCGCTCTAGGGGGAGTAGGCCAAGAGACCCAGTACTTC. Its translation is CASSVAALGGVGQETQYF.

In this sample, this clonotype turned up a few times. The chain combines TRBV7-9 with TRBJ2-1; 9 bases line up with TRBD1. Per germline, CDR1 SEHNR and CDR2 FQNEAQ (reference sequence). CDR3 length equals 16 residues. V shed 5 bases and J 8 bases; nucleotides not matched to a gene: 13. The DNA for the CDR3 is TGTGCCAGCAGCGAAGAAATCGGGACAGGGCGCTATGAGCAGTTCTTC. The encoded protein is CASSEEIGTGRYEQFF.

The chain employs TRBV14 and TRBJ2-7; TRBD1 aligns across 11 bases. The CDR3 runs to 17 residues. The V gene's germline CDR1 is SGHDN and CDR2 FVKESK. V trimming: 3 bases; J trimming: 0 bases; junction bases outside the gene matches: 7. In DNA form, the CDR3 reads TGTGCCAGCAGCCACGAAGGGACAGGGGGACCCTCCTACGAGCAGTACTTC. Protein product: CASSHEGTGGPSYEQYF.

Only a few counts were recorded for this clonotype. The chain employs TRBV7-9 and TRBJ2-3, with 7 bases lining up with TRBD2. This CDR3 spans 16 amino acids. V lost 1 base to trimming and J lost 1 base; unmatched junction nucleotides: 5. Germline assignment: CDR1 SEHNR and CDR2 FQNEAQ (reference sequence). The CDR3 region has the DNA TGTGCCAGCAGCTTAGTCCCCCTAGCGGGCACAGATACGCAGTATTTT. Residues: CASSLVPLAGTDTQYF.

This rearrangement joins TRBV20-1 to TRBJ2-5; 7 nucleotides line up with TRBD2. Losses at the gene ends were 6 bases for V and 2 bases for J; bases not matched to a gene: 12. Germline-derived CDR1 and CDR2 are DFQATT and SNEGSKA (reference sequence). The CDR3 is made up of 15 amino acids. CDR3 sequence: CSAPSGGGRQETQYF. In DNA, the CDR3 is TGCAGTGCCCCCAGTGGCGGGGGTAGACAAGAGACCCAGTACTTC.

This clonotype has at least ten counts. This chain connects TRBV20-1 to TRBJ1-2; D ambiguous. Germline-derived CDR1 and CDR2 are DFQATT and SNEGSKA (reference sequence). The CDR3 extends over 12 amino acids. Trimming took off 1 base at V and 2 bases at J, with 5 bases between the two ends. The CDR3 spells CSARGGNYGYTF. Written as DNA, the CDR3 is TGCAGTGCTAGAGGGGGAAACTATGGCTACACCTTC.

This clonotype showed up just a few times. This chain connects TRBV12-3 or TRBV12-4 to TRBJ1-4, with TRBD1 identical over 9 bases. The ends lost 6 bases at V and 5 bases at J; junction bases unmatched: 4. There are 14 residues in the CDR3. CDR3 DNA sequence: TGTGCCAGCAGGGCCGGGACAGGGAATGAAAAACTGTTTTTT. This encodes CASRAGTGNEKLFF.

This clonotype was detected ten times or more. The chain couples TRBV5-1 to TRBJ1-1; D possibly corresponds to TRBD1 (5 bases). In germline, CDR1 is SGHRS, CDR2 YFSETQ. This CDR3 is built from 14 residues. Trimming cost V 1 base and J 3 bases, with 10 bases left between them. The CDR3 DNA reads as TGCGCCAGCAGCTTGCAAGGGGCGGACACTGAAGCTTTCTTT. Translation gives CASSLQGADTEAFF. Based on the CDR3 plus reference TRBV5-1 and TRBJ1-1, the full variable domain is KAGVTQTPRYLIKTRGQQVTLSCSPISGHRSVSWYQQTPGQGLQFLFEYFSETQRNKGNFPGRFSGRQFSNSRSEMNVSTLELGDSALYLCASSLQGADTEAFFGQGTRLTVV.

The rearrangement uses TRBV28 and TRBJ2-3; TRBD2 matches 9 bases. The length of the CDR3 is 15 residues. Germline CDR1 reads MDHEN; CDR2 reads SYDVKM. V shed 2 bases and J 2 bases; nucleotides not matched to a gene: 2. CDR3 DNA: TGTGCCAGCAGTTTAGCGGGGGGGCACACAGATACGCAGTATTTT. As protein: CASSLAGGHTDTQYF.

The chain carries TRBV7-9 and TRBJ1-2; D is ambiguous. CDR3 length: 16 residues. Trimming cost V 5 bases and J 0 bases, with 16 bases left between them. Germline assignment: CDR1 SEHNR and CDR2 FQNEAQ (reference sequence). This CDR3 is CASSLPPGSANYGYTF. Here the CDR3 DNA reads TGTGCCAGCAGCCTCCCCCCGGGCTCGGCTAACTATGGCTACACCTTC.

Many counts were recorded for this clonotype. The chain links TRBV29-1 to TRBJ1-2; D gene unclear. V gave up 1 base and J gave up 7 bases, with 13 bases separating them. Germline assignment: CDR1 SQVTM and CDR2 ANQGSEA. CDR3 size: 13 residues. This CDR3 is CSVEGWQDRGYTF. In DNA, the CDR3 is TGCAGCGTTGAAGGTTGGCAGGATCGTGGCTACACCTTC.

This clonotype came up a few times. V usage is TRBV4-1 and J usage is TRBJ2-2; 8 nucleotides align to TRBD1. The V gene's germline CDR1 is MGHRA and CDR2 YSYEKL. The CDR3 has 15 residues. V lost 4 bases and J lost 9; bases outside the gene matches: 10. The CDR3 protein is CASSPRDRQIRELFF. DNA of the CDR3: TGCGCCAGCAGCCCCCGGGACAGGCAAATCCGGGAGCTGTTTTTT.

The chain uses TRBV4-3 and TRBJ2-1; D may be TRBD2 (5 bases). CDR1 LGHNA and CDR2 YSLEER come from the germline V gene. V lost 1 base, J lost 15 bases, and 19 bases lay in between. The CDR3 contains 14 residues. CDR3 sequence: CASSQAITFPEGFF. CDR3 nucleotide sequence: TGCGCCAGCAGCCAAGCGATAACATTCCCCGAGGGGTTCTTC.

This clonotype was picked up a small number of times. The chain recombines TRBV27 with TRBJ2-2; 11 nucleotides line up with TRBD1. The CDR3 has 15 amino acids. Trimming cost V 6 bases and J 6 bases; bases outside gene matches: 6. Germline V CDR1 and CDR2: MNHEY, SMNVEV (reference sequence). The DNA of the CDR3 is TGTGCCAGCAGAAGGGACAGGGGGTATCCCGGGGAGCTGTTTTTT. Translation gives CASRRDRGYPGELFF.

The genes are TRBV4-1 and TRBJ2-1, with 8 bases aligning to TRBD1. The germline V gene has CDR1 MGHRA and CDR2 YSYEKL. The CDR3 length is 15 residues. V lost 4 bases and J lost 6; bases outside the gene matches: 8. The CDR3 loop reads CASSRAGTGFNEQFF. The CDR3 region has the DNA TGCGCCAGCAGCCGGGCCGGGACAGGCTTCAATGAGCAGTTCTTC.

In this sample, this clonotype turned up a few times. V and J are TRBV20-1 and TRBJ1-6; 7 nucleotides line up with TRBD1. With V trimmed by 5 bases and J by 7 bases, 8 bases remained unmatched. This CDR3 has 14 residues. The germline V gene has CDR1 DFQATT and CDR2 SNEGSKA (reference sequence). The CDR3 nucleotides are TGCAGTGCTCCCCGCCCCAGGGGGAATTCACCCCTCCACTTT. Encoded protein: CSAPRPRGNSPLHF.

The rearrangement links TRBV12-3 or TRBV12-4 to TRBJ2-2; D unresolved. The CDR3 loop spans 12 amino acids. Trimming removed 5 bases at V and 1 base at J, with 2 bases between. The CDR3 protein is CASSVNTGELFF. The CDR3 DNA reads TGTGCCAGCAGTGTGAACACCGGGGAGCTGTTTTTT.

In its sample, this clonotype was seen a few times. The chain carries TRBV2 and TRBJ2-1; D unresolved. CDR3 size: 12 residues. Germline V CDR1 and CDR2: SNHLY, FYNNEI. V lost 7 bases and J 7 bases, leaving 11 bases between the germline ends. The CDR3 coding sequence is TGTGCCAGCAACCTCAAGAGGAATGAGCAGTTCTTC. This gives the protein CASNLKRNEQFF.

This clonotype was detected ten times or more. The genes are TRBV7-2 and TRBJ1-5; D is uncertain. The germline gives CDR1 SGHTA, CDR2 FQGNSA. CDR3 length equals 16 residues. Trimming shortened V by 5 bases and J by 0 bases, and 14 bases separated the two germline ends. This CDR3 reads CASSPSTIHSNQPQHF. The CDR3 nucleotides are TGTGCCAGCAGCCCTTCTACGATCCATAGCAATCAGCCCCAGCATTTT.